The 20 T cell receptor beta chains listed next were all sequenced from one sample in a study of blood T cell repertoires in COVID-19. Libraries were prepared by immunoSEQ multiplex PCR; TCRdb keeps only in-frame clonotypes and omits some of them. The table lists around 130,000 clones, over 65% of them singletons. Sequencing used peripheral blood. These receptors were taken from a man between 45 and 60 years old with acute or convalescent COVID-19.

V gene TRBV9 combines with J gene TRBJ1-1, with D perhaps TRBD1 (5 bases). CDR3 length equals 14 residues. Germline V gene sequence: CDR1 SGDLS, CDR2 YYNGEE. Trimming removed 4 bases from V and 0 bases from J, with 10 bases in between. DNA for the CDR3: TGTGCCAGCAGCCCCGGGGGGATGAACACTGAAGCTTTCTTT. Translated: CASSPGGMNTEAFF.

The rearrangement uses TRBV19 and TRBJ2-3; 7 bases are a match to TRBD1. The CDR3 totals 13 residues. The germline gives CDR1 LNHDA, CDR2 SQIVND (reference sequence). J was trimmed by 6 bases and V by 5 bases; bases with no gene match: 5. The CDR3 region has the DNA TGTGCCAGTAGTGACAGGGTCGGGGATACGCAGTATTTT. It translates to CASSDRVGDTQYF.

The chain is built from TRBV6-1 and TRBJ1-5; D may be TRBD1 (5 bases). Trimming shortened V by 2 bases and J by 5 bases, and 22 bases separated the two germline ends. Per the germline V gene, CDR1 is MNHNS and CDR2 is SASEGT. This CDR3 region has 18 residues. CDR3 sequence: CASSETGRDVARDQPQHF. The CDR3 coding sequence is TGTGCCAGCAGTGAAACAGGCCGAGACGTCGCGCGCGATCAGCCCCAGCATTTT.

The J gene is TRBJ2-3, the V gene TRBV5-1; maybe TRBD1 (5 bases). This CDR3 has 15 amino acids. Germline-derived CDR1 and CDR2 are SGHRS and YFSETQ. The germline V and J ends were trimmed by 5 bases and 3 bases, with 16 bases remaining between them. CDR3 protein: CASSHITRVTDTQYF. In DNA, the CDR3 is TGCGCCAGCAGTCACATAACCAGGGTTACAGATACGCAGTATTTT.

The chain carries TRBV9 and TRBJ2-3; D unresolved. From germline, CDR1 is SGDLS and CDR2 YYNGEE. The CDR3 length is 14 residues. V was shortened by 7 bases and J by 0 bases, with 12 bases between the two germline ends. The CDR3 DNA reads as TGTGCCAGCCGTGCAGGAACAAGCACAGATACGCAGTATTTT. Encoded protein: CASRAGTSTDTQYF.

V is TRBV11-2 and J is TRBJ1-2; the match to TRBD1 covers 12 bases. The CDR3 sequence is 16 residues long. Unmatched junction bases numbered 8, after V lost 1 base and J lost 8 bases. The V gene's germline CDR1 is SGHAT and CDR2 FQNNGV. The CDR3 DNA sequence: TGTGCCAGCAGCTTAGTGCGGGACAGGGGGCGAGTAGGCTACACCTTC. It yields the protein CASSLVRDRGRVGYTF.

The rearrangement links TRBV6-4 to TRBJ2-3, with D perhaps TRBD2 (5 bases). The germline CDR1 and CDR2 sequences are MRHNA and SNTAGT. V was trimmed by 6 bases and J by 2 bases, leaving 15 bases between them. This CDR3 contains 15 residues. In nucleotides, the CDR3 is TGTGCCAGCAGAGAGGGTATACTGACCACAGATACGCAGTATTTT. Translating gives CASREGILTTDTQYF.

The chain uses TRBV7-8 and TRBJ2-7; 8 nucleotides match TRBD1. Looked up from germline, CDR1 is SGHVS and CDR2 is FQNEAQ. The CDR3 length is 17 residues. The junction had 15 bases not matched to a gene; V was cut back by 5 bases and J by 3 bases. CDR3 nucleotides: TGTGCCAGCAGCCGGGGCCTTCGGGACAGGATCTACTACGAGCAGTACTTC. Its protein product is CASSRGLRDRIYYEQYF.

CDR3 nucleotide sequence: TGTGCCAGCTCACCAGGGGGGGAAAACGAGCAGTACGTC. It translates to CASSPGGENEQYV. V usage is TRBV18 and J usage is TRBJ2-7; 7 nucleotides agree with TRBD2. Looked up from germline, CDR1 is KGHSH and CDR2 is LQKENI. The CDR3 consists of 13 residues. Trimming cost V 2 bases and J 5 bases; bases outside gene matches: 3.

This clone appeared a single time. The genes are TRBV6-5 and TRBJ1-6; D possibly corresponds to TRBD1 (5 bases). V lost 5 bases and J lost 7, with 6 bases in between. Germline V gene lookup returns CDR1 MNHEY and CDR2 SVGAGI. This CDR3 is built from 12 residues. This CDR3 reads CASSRQNSPLHF. The DNA of the CDR3 is TGTGCCAGCAGTCGACAGAATTCACCCCTCCACTTT.

This clone was detected only a few times. The CDR3 spells CATQFLTIGTTSLEQYF. In DNA, the CDR3 is TGCGCCACACAATTCCTAACTATCGGGACAACCAGTCTTGAGCAGTACTTC. The chain joins TRBV5-1 to TRBJ2-7; D perhaps matches TRBD1 (6 bases). Germline CDR1 and CDR2: SGHRS and YFSETQ. The ends were cut back, 9 bases at V and 7 bases at J, with 32 bases in the middle. The CDR3 has 17 amino acids.

The V gene is TRBV11-2, the J gene TRBJ2-3; perhaps TRBD2 as D (7 bases). The CDR3 consists of 15 residues. From germline, CDR1 is SGHAT and CDR2 FQNNGV. Trimming removed 3 bases at V and 5 bases at J, with 15 bases between. CDR3 region: CASSFEGGVRDTQYF. In nucleotides, the CDR3 is TGTGCCAGCAGCTTCGAGGGGGGGGTTAGAGATACGCAGTATTTT.

CDR3 sequence reads: CASSFILAEGNEQFF. The CDR3 region has the DNA TGTGCCAGCAGCTTCATACTAGCGGAGGGGAATGAGCAGTTCTTC. V usage is TRBV11-2 and J usage is TRBJ2-1; 8 nucleotides line up with TRBD2. Per the germline V gene, CDR1 is SGHAT and CDR2 is FQNNGV. The CDR3 is 15 residues long. Trimming removed 3 bases from V and 7 bases from J; junction bases left unmatched: 8.

The chain uses TRBV5-1 and TRBJ1-5, with a weak D call TRBD1 (5 bases). From germline, CDR1 is SGHRS and CDR2 YFSETQ. The CDR3 consists of 15 residues. V gave up 0 bases and J gave up 0 bases, with 7 bases separating them. CDR3 coding DNA: TGCGCCAGCAGCTTGGAGGGACTTAGCAATCAGCCCCAGCATTTT. It yields the protein CASSLEGLSNQPQHF.

The rearrangement joins TRBV5-6 to TRBJ1-1; 7 bases align to TRBD1. The CDR3 has 13 residues. V shed 2 bases, J shed 4 bases, and the junction held 2 bases outside the gene matches. In germline, CDR1 is SGHDT, CDR2 YYEEEE. The CDR3 DNA follows: TGTGCCAGCAGCTTTTCAGGGGGCACTGAAGCTTTCTTT. Translation: CASSFSGGTEAFF.

The gene calls are TRBV15 and TRBJ2-3; no definite D call. The V end was cut by 0 bases, the J end by 6 bases, with 13 bases between. CDR1 LNHNV and CDR2 YYDKDF come from the germline V gene (reference sequence). This CDR3 spans 15 amino acids. The CDR3 loop reads CATSRDPGIGDTQYF. The CDR3, as DNA: TGTGCCACCAGCAGAGATCCGGGTATTGGGGATACGCAGTATTTT.

The chain couples TRBV5-1 to TRBJ2-2; 8 bases align to TRBD1. V trimming: 5 bases; J trimming: 5 bases; junction bases outside the gene matches: 11. CDR3 length: 16 amino acids. Germline V lookup: CDR1 SGHRS, CDR2 YFSETQ. The CDR3 is CASSLRQGTVTGELFF. The CDR3 region has the DNA TGCGCCAGCAGTCTGAGACAGGGGACGGTAACCGGGGAGCTGTTTTTT. Using reference TRBV5-1 and TRBJ2-2 for the parts outside the CDR3, the full variable domain is KAGVTQTPRYLIKTRGQQVTLSCSPISGHRSVSWYQQTPGQGLQFLFEYFSETQRNKGNFPGRFSGRQFSNSRSEMNVSTLELGDSALYLCASSLRQGTVTGELFFGEGSRLTVL.

The CDR3 here is CASSQENTLNYGYTF. The CDR3 nucleotides read TGCGCCAGCAGCCAGGAGAATACTTTGAACTATGGCTACACCTTC. The chain combines TRBV4-1 with TRBJ1-2; no firm D call. The CDR3 sequence is 15 residues long. The V end lost 3 bases, the J end lost 2 bases, and 13 bases lay between the germline ends. Germline-derived CDR1 and CDR2 are MGHRA and YSYEKL.

V gene TRBV5-1 combines with J gene TRBJ1-4; TRBD1 matches 9 bases. V trimming: 4 bases; J trimming: 10 bases; junction bases outside the gene matches: 14. The CDR3 runs 16 residues. CDR1 SGHRS and CDR2 YFSETQ come from the germline V gene. CDR3 amino acids: CASSPGDGTGRIKLFF. The CDR3 DNA sequence: TGCGCCAGCAGCCCGGGGGACGGGACAGGGAGAATAAAACTGTTTTTT.

In this sample, this clone turned up a few times. The chain joins TRBV3-1 (or the pseudogene TRBV3-2) to TRBJ1-5, with D possibly being TRBD1 (6 bases). Per the germline V gene, CDR1 is LGHDT and CDR2 is YNNKEL (reference sequence). V was cut by 3 bases and J by 3 bases, with 9 bases left in between. The CDR3 extends over 14 amino acids. CDR3 nucleotide sequence: TGTGCCAGCAGCCAGAGACAGGACAATCAGCCCCAGCATTTT. It encodes CASSQRQDNQPQHF.